The 23 T cell receptor beta chains presented below share a single source sample, sequenced in a study of blood T cell repertoires in COVID-19. Only in-frame clones appear in the TCRdb table, and some are missing; sequencing was by immunoSEQ multiplex PCR. Of over 150,000 clones in the sample, approximately 83% were seen once. Source material: peripheral blood. The receptors stem from a woman in her forties with COVID-19, enrolled during active disease.

V gene TRBV6-2 or TRBV6-3 combines with J gene TRBJ1-1; unclear D gene. The V end was cut by 4 bases, the J end by 7 bases, with 7 bases between. This CDR3 has 11 amino acids. Germline V CDR1 and CDR2: MNHEY, SVGEGT. The CDR3 spells CASSSGVEAFF. The CDR3 DNA sequence: TGTGCCAGCAGTTCGGGAGTTGAAGCTTTCTTT.

This clone appeared a few times. This chain links TRBV2 with TRBJ1-2; weak D call: TRBD1 (6 bases). CDR3 length equals 15 residues. The V end was cut by 0 bases, the J end by 0 bases, with 8 bases between. Germline V gene data show CDR1 as SNHLY and CDR2 as FYNNEI. This chain's CDR3 is CASSEAGGANYGYTF. CDR3 coding DNA: TGTGCCAGCAGTGAAGCAGGGGGAGCTAACTATGGCTACACCTTC.

CDR3 protein: CASSSQGGGAMNTEAFF. The CDR3 coding sequence is TGCGCCAGCAGCTCACAGGGAGGGGGAGCCATGAACACTGAAGCTTTCTTT. The J gene is TRBJ1-1, the V gene TRBV5-1; D may be TRBD1 (6 bases). V lost 3 bases, J lost 0 bases, and 18 bases lay in between. The CDR3 totals 17 residues. Germline CDR1 and CDR2: SGHRS and YFSETQ.

Turning to this clone: Different DNA sequences within this sample yield the same CDR3. The J gene is TRBJ1-1, the V gene TRBV19; D not resolved. From germline, CDR1 is LNHDA and CDR2 SQIVND (reference sequence). Deletions cut 3 bases from V and 2 bases from J, with 7 bases between. The CDR3 is 13 amino acids. CDR3 bases: TGTGCCAGTAGTATTGGCCGAAACACTGAAGCTTTCTTT. Amino acids: CASSIGRNTEAFF.

The chain combines TRBV27 with TRBJ2-1, with 7 bases lining up with TRBD2. This CDR3 contains 15 residues. V lost 2 bases, J lost 6 bases, and 7 bases stayed unmatched. From germline, CDR1 is MNHEY and CDR2 SMNVEV (reference sequence). CDR3 protein: CASSLRAGESNEQFF. Here the CDR3 DNA reads TGTGCCAGCAGTTTAAGGGCGGGGGAGTCCAATGAGCAGTTCTTC.

This rearrangement joins TRBV3-1 (or the pseudogene TRBV3-2) to TRBJ2-2; 9 nucleotides line up with TRBD1. V was pared by 4 bases and J by 7 bases, with 7 bases of the junction left unmatched. The germline gives CDR1 LGHDT, CDR2 YNNKEL (reference sequence). The length of the CDR3 is 15 residues. CDR3 amino acids: CASSRTGAHGGELFF. In nucleotides, the CDR3 is TGTGCCAGCAGCCGGACAGGGGCCCACGGCGGGGAGCTGTTTTTT.

This clone was observed once. J is TRBJ1-1 and V is TRBV2, with D unresolved. CDR1 and CDR2 (germline): SNHLY, FYNNEI. This CDR3 comprises 14 residues. The ends were cut back, 2 bases at V and 0 bases at J, with 7 bases in the middle. The CDR3 DNA reads TGTGCCAGCAGTGAATGGACTATGAACACTGAAGCTTTCTTT. Residues: CASSEWTMNTEAFF.

The gene calls are TRBV12-3 or TRBV12-4 and TRBJ2-1; maybe TRBD1 (6 bases). Trimming pared 6 bases from V and 4 bases from J, leaving 10 bases between. The CDR3 is 13 amino acids. CDR3 bases: TGTGCCAGCAGCCCTGGACAGTACAATGAGCAGTTCTTC. This sequence encodes CASSPGQYNEQFF.

The chain combines TRBV27 with TRBJ1-5; maybe TRBD1 (6 bases). The V end lost 5 bases, the J end lost 2 bases, and 16 bases lay between the germline ends. This CDR3 region has 16 residues. The germline V gene has CDR1 MNHEY and CDR2 SMNVEV (reference sequence). DNA for the CDR3: TGTGCCAGCAGTGAGTGGGGGGGCGAGGGCAATCAGCCCCAGCATTTT. This translates into CASSEWGGEGNQPQHF.

The rearrangement uses TRBV6-6 and TRBJ1-4, with D maybe TRBD1 (5 bases). Germline V gene lookup returns CDR1 MNHNY and CDR2 SVGAGI (reference sequence). The CDR3 spans 16 residues. Trimming shortened V by 4 bases and J by 8 bases, and 20 bases separated the two germline ends. The CDR3 here is CASSLKATGAREKLFF. The CDR3 DNA reads as TGTGCCAGCAGTTTAAAAGCCACAGGAGCGCGAGAAAAACTGTTTTTT.

This chain joins TRBV5-1 and TRBJ2-1, with D maybe TRBD2 (5 bases). V lost 7 bases and J 1 base, leaving 21 bases between the germline ends. This CDR3 has 17 residues. The germline V gene has CDR1 SGHRS and CDR2 YFSETQ. The CDR3 protein is CASGGSLERGSYNEQFF. DNA of the CDR3: TGCGCCAGCGGCGGGTCTCTTGAGCGAGGGTCCTACAATGAGCAGTTCTTC.

CDR3 DNA sequence: TGCGCCAGCAGCCACCCCGCGGCCTCCTACGAGCAGTACTTC. It specifies CASSHPAASYEQYF. The rearrangement joins TRBV4-1 to TRBJ2-7; D is ambiguous. From germline, CDR1 is MGHRA and CDR2 YSYEKL. The CDR3 spans 14 residues. V was shortened by 3 bases and J by 0 bases, with 9 bases between the two germline ends.

Regarding this clone: The identical CDR3 is also encoded by other nucleotide sequences in the sample. The rearrangement uses TRBV27 and TRBJ2-7, with D tentatively TRBD1 (6 bases). V gave up 2 bases and J gave up 3 bases, with 11 bases separating them. Germline V lookup: CDR1 MNHEY, CDR2 SMNVEV (reference sequence). The length of the CDR3 is 14 residues. The CDR3 bases are TGTGCCAGCAGTTTAGGGCAGGGGAACTACGAGCAGTACTTC. It encodes CASSLGQGNYEQYF.

The V and J genes are TRBV28 and TRBJ2-1; 11 bases are shared with TRBD2. Germline loops: CDR1 MDHEN, CDR2 SYDVKM. V lost 10 bases and J lost 0; bases outside the gene matches: 5. The CDR3 sequence is 15 residues long. CDR3 region: CATGLAGSSYNEQFF. CDR3 nucleotides: TGTGCCACCGGACTAGCGGGTAGCTCCTACAATGAGCAGTTCTTC.

The chain combines TRBV3-1 (or the pseudogene TRBV3-2) with TRBJ1-1; unclear D gene. The CDR3 covers 15 residues. The V and J ends lost 4 bases and 3 bases respectively, with 15 bases between them. Germline CDR1 reads LGHDT; CDR2 reads YNNKEL (reference sequence). CDR3 region: CASSRLQIKDTEAFF. In DNA form, the CDR3 reads TGTGCCAGCAGCCGATTACAGATCAAGGACACTGAAGCTTTCTTT.

This chain uses TRBV28 with TRBJ1-2; D remains ambiguous. CDR3 length: 12 residues. Trimming stripped 6 bases from V and 7 bases from J, with 12 bases between. CDR1 MDHEN and CDR2 SYDVKM come from the germline V gene. The CDR3 DNA reads TGTGCCAGCAGAGTAATGGGCTCTGGCTACACCTTC. Translated: CASRVMGSGYTF.

The chain combines TRBV7-2 with TRBJ2-1, with 8 bases lining up with TRBD2. Germline V gene sequence: CDR1 SGHTA, CDR2 FQGNSA. After removal of 1 base from V and 8 bases from J, the junction contained 13 bases not matched to a gene. This CDR3 has 17 amino acids. The CDR3 reads CASSLVPTGGGPHEQFF. CDR3 coding DNA: TGTGCCAGCAGCTTAGTCCCGACGGGCGGGGGGCCCCATGAGCAGTTCTTC. The full variable domain, its missing parts supplied by reference TRBV7-2 and TRBJ2-1, is GAGVSQSPSNKVTEKGKDVELRCDPISGHTALYWYRQSLGQGLEFLIYFQGNSAPDKSGLPSDRFSAERTGGSVSTLTIQRTQQEDSAVYLCASSLVPTGGGPHEQFFGPGTRLTVL.

The CDR3 sequence: CASRGLAGGPSDTQYF. CDR3 DNA: TGTGCCAGCAGGGGACTAGCGGGAGGGCCATCAGATACGCAGTATTTT. The chain uses TRBV9 and TRBJ2-3; 16 bases are shared with TRBD2. CDR3 length: 16 amino acids. Germline CDR1 and CDR2: SGDLS and YYNGEE. V dropped 5 bases and J dropped 4; count of bases not matched to a gene: 4.

The chain combines TRBV5-1 with TRBJ1-6; D gene unclear. From germline, CDR1 is SGHRS and CDR2 YFSETQ. V lost 0 bases and J lost 7, with 8 bases in between. This CDR3 is 14 amino acids long. The CDR3 spells CASSLDQVNSPLHF. Written as DNA, the CDR3 is TGCGCCAGCAGCTTGGATCAGGTGAATTCACCCCTCCACTTT. The whole variable domain, filled in from reference TRBV5-1 and TRBJ1-6, reads KAGVTQTPRYLIKTRGQQVTLSCSPISGHRSVSWYQQTPGQGLQFLFEYFSETQRNKGNFPGRFSGRQFSNSRSEMNVSTLELGDSALYLCASSLDQVNSPLHFGNGTRLTVT.

V gene TRBV10-1 combines with J gene TRBJ2-2, with D possibly matching TRBD1 (6 bases). This CDR3 spans 15 amino acids. Germline CDR1 reads WNHNN; CDR2 reads SYGVQD (reference sequence). V gave up 5 bases and J gave up 5 bases, with 15 bases separating them. CDR3: CASSRAGVDTGELFF. CDR3 in DNA: TGCGCCAGCAGTCGGGCAGGGGTGGATACCGGGGAGCTGTTTTTT.

This clone was counted a single time. For the CDR3, the DNA is TGTGCCAGCAGTGAAGCTGGGAGGACAGGGGGGGAAGCTTTCTTT. Translated, it gives CASSEAGRTGGEAFF. The chain joins TRBV6-1 to TRBJ1-1, with TRBD1 matching 10 bases. The junction had 6 bases not matched to a gene; V was cut back by 0 bases and J by 8 bases. The CDR3 loop spans 15 amino acids. CDR1 MNHNS and CDR2 SASEGT come from the germline V gene.

As to this clone: In the same sample, other DNA sequences code for this CDR3. The gene calls are TRBV7-9 and TRBJ1-5; D is undetermined. Per the germline V gene, CDR1 is SEHNR and CDR2 is FQNEAQ (reference sequence). V shed 0 bases and J shed 0 bases, with 9 bases lying between them. CDR3 length: 16 residues. CDR3 DNA sequence: TGTGCCAGCAGCTTAGCGGCGGTAGGTAGCAATCAGCCCCAGCATTTT. It is translated as CASSLAAVGSNQPQHF. Drawing the rest from reference TRBV7-9 and TRBJ1-5, the complete variable domain is DTGVSQNPRHKITKRGQNVTFRCDPISEHNRLYWYRQTLGQGPEFLTYFQNEAQLEKSRLLSDRFSAERPKGSFSTLEIQRTEQGDSAMYLCASSLAAVGSNQPQHFGDGTRLSIL.

The chain links TRBV3-1 (or the pseudogene TRBV3-2) to TRBJ2-3; no clear D gene. This CDR3 region has 14 residues. Trimming shortened V by 0 bases and J by 2 bases, and 6 bases separated the two germline ends. Germline-derived CDR1 and CDR2 are LGHDT and YNNKEL (reference sequence). This chain's CDR3 is CASSQEANTDTQYF. The CDR3 DNA reads TGTGCCAGCAGCCAAGAAGCGAACACAGATACGCAGTATTTT.